This T cell receptor (beta chain) stems from a study of shared clonotypes between healthy human individuals. It was CD45RO-negative cells, positively selected for CCR7, that made up naive CD8 cells, with terminally differentiated effector memory CD45RA+ cells excluded. Measured with immunoSEQ multiplex PCR; TCRdb has only the in-frame clones, and not every one. There are about 2 million clones in the sample; about 95% occur only once, and 1.1% lies in the top ten. The germline gives CDR1 SGHTA, CDR2 FQGNSA. V gave up 3 bases and J gave up 4 bases; unmatched junction bases: 14. CDR3 length equals 17 residues.

J is TRBJ1-2 and V is TRBV7-2; 7 nucleotides match TRBD1. This clonotype originated in a young man in good health. Sequencing used naive CD8+ T cells sorted from blood. The CDR3 loop is CASSFIPEGGDSYGYTF. The DNA of the CDR3 is TGTGCCAGCAGCTTTATCCCGGAAGGGGGCGATAGCTATGGCTACACCTTC. Using reference TRBV7-2 and TRBJ1-2 for the parts outside the CDR3, the full variable domain is GAGVSQSPSNKVTEKGKDVELRCDPISGHTALYWYRQSLGQGLEFLIYFQGNSAPDKSGLPSDRFSAERTGGSVSTLTIQRTQQEDSAVYLCASSFIPEGGDSYGYTFGSGTRLTVV.